These 26 T cell receptor beta chains were all obtained from the same sample, sequenced in a study of T cells in women clearing cervical HPV infection (dated by TCRdb to the late 2010s). The method was the immunoSEQ multiplex PCR assay. TCRdb obtained this table from immuneACCESS and retained in-frame rearrangements with V and J assigned. These tables miss some clones; where compared with another copy, unresolved V genes account for less than half of the shortfall, and the remainder is unexplained. The table for this sample lists about 41,000 clones. The ten top clones hold about 7.3% of the sample. The sequenced sample consisted of blood buffy coat. Every receptor here comes from a woman between 18 and 70 years old with a cervical HPV16 infection that either progressed to CIN3+ or cleared (not recorded which).

With respect to this clone: The observed sequence ends 3 residues before the CDR3 terminus, with the missing tail filled in from the germline J gene. The chain carries TRBV4-1 and TRBJ2-7; D gene uncertain. Germline CDR1 and CDR2: MGHRA and YSYEKL. The CDR3 spans 14 residues. V was shortened by 0 bases and J by 2 bases, with 8 bases between the two germline ends. CDR3 bases read: TGCGCCAGCAGCCAAGAATCCAAAACCTACGAG. Translated: CASSQESKTYE. The full CDR3 reads CASSQESKTYEQYF.

Regarding this clone: The CDR3 extends 3 residues past the end of the read, so its final part is completed from the germline J gene. This sequence joins TRBV20-1 and TRBJ2-4; 10 bases agree with TRBD1. The CDR3 length is 12 residues. CDR1 DFQATT and CDR2 SNEGSKA come from the germline V gene (reference sequence). The ends lost 5 bases at V and 6 bases at J; junction bases unmatched: 1. CDR3 in amino acids: CSARDRGNIQYF. The sequenced CDR3 bases are TGCAGTGCTCGGGACAGGGGAAACATT.

To note about this clone: One junction end disagrees with the germline gene, perhaps due to a read error. Partial CDR3 DNA: TGTGCTAGCAGCCAAGGGCGGGGGACAGGGTCCTACAATGAG. It specifies CASSQGRGTGSYNE. The whole CDR3 reads CASSQGRGTGSYNEQFF. The J gene is TRBJ2-1, the V gene TRBV14, with 9 bases identical to TRBD1. Read coverage stops 3 residues before the CDR3 terminus; the germline J gene supplies the remainder. CDR3 length: 17 residues. Germline V gene data show CDR1 as SGHDN and CDR2 as FVKESK.

As for this clone: The read ends 3 residues before the CDR3 terminus; that terminus is restored from the germline J gene. The chain carries TRBV2 and TRBJ1-2; D not certain. V lost 7 bases and J lost 5, with 14 bases in between. Germline-derived CDR1 and CDR2 are SNHLY and FYNNEI. This CDR3 is 13 amino acids long. Incomplete CDR3 DNA: TGTGCCAGCATAGGCGGCAATCCTTATGGC. It specifies CASIGGNPYG. From start to end, the CDR3 is CASIGGNPYGYTF.

Concerning this clone itself: The read ends 3 residues shy of where the CDR3 ends; the end is completed using the germline J gene. The chain joins TRBV7-2 to TRBJ2-3; possible D gene TRBD2, 6 bases. Trimming took off 5 bases at V and 5 bases at J, with 14 bases between the two ends. The CDR3 length is 14 residues. Germline V gives CDR1 SGHTA, CDR2 FQGNSA. CDR3 bases read: TGTGCCAGCAGCCCGGGACTTTCTCAAGATACG. Translating it yields CASSPGLSQDT. The full CDR3 protein reads CASSPGLSQDTQYF.

As for this clone: The CDR3 goes on 3 residues after the read ends, and that part is filled in from the germline J gene. This rearrangement joins TRBV28 to TRBJ1-2; possible D gene TRBD1, 5 bases. The CDR3 covers 15 residues. V was cut by 7 bases and J by 5 bases, with 20 bases left in between. Germline CDR1 reads MDHEN; CDR2 reads SYDVKM. The CDR3 sequence is CASTLLQGTTYGYTF. CDR3 bases read: TGTGCCAGCACCCTTCTGCAGGGAACCACTTATGGC.

Comments on this clone: The read falls 3 residues short of the CDR3 end, and the missing part is taken from the germline J gene. The chain links TRBV30 to TRBJ2-3, with D perhaps matching TRBD2 (6 bases). CDR1 is GTSNPN, CDR2 SVGIG, per germline (reference sequence). The CDR3 spans 17 residues. V was pared by 1 base and J by 6 bases, with 23 bases between. The CDR3 reads CAWSDGGTRVSRDTQYF. Partial CDR3 DNA: TGTGCCTGGAGTGATGGGGGGACGAGGGTCTCGAGGGATACG.

Points on this clone: From the germline J gene comes the end of the CDR3, since the read stops 3 residues before it. V is TRBV7-7 and J is TRBJ2-3; D not certain. The CDR3 is 16 amino acids. From germline, CDR1 is SSHAT and CDR2 FNYEAQ (reference sequence). Trimming removed 2 bases at V and 5 bases at J, with 17 bases between. CDR3 region: CASSLLPHPSIDTQYF. CDR3 bases read: TGTGCCAGCAGCTTACTCCCCCACCCATCTATAGATACG.

A note on this clone: The CDR3 end falls 3 residues outside the read, so it is completed with the germline J gene. V usage is TRBV19 and J usage is TRBJ1-2, with D maybe TRBD1 (5 bases). CDR1 and CDR2 from the germline V gene are LNHDA and SQIVND (reference sequence). The V end was cut by 10 bases, the J end by 0 bases, with 12 bases between. This CDR3 is built from 13 residues. CDR3 DNA, as far as it was read: TGTGCCACTACAAGGGGTGCTAACTATGGC. This codes for CATTRGANYG. In full, the CDR3 is CATTRGANYGYTF.

With regard to this clone: Read coverage stops 3 residues before the CDR3 terminus; the germline J gene supplies the remainder. This rearrangement joins TRBV28 to TRBJ2-7; 8 bases agree with TRBD2. This CDR3 spans 15 amino acids. After removal of 11 bases from V and 6 bases from J, the junction contained 18 bases not matched to a gene. CDR1 and CDR2 from the germline V gene are MDHEN and SYDVKM. Partial CDR3 DNA: TGTGCCGCCGGACTAGCCGGGACGGGAAAAGGCGAG. Amino acids: CAAGLAGTGKGE. The whole CDR3 sequence is CAAGLAGTGKGEQYF.

A word on this clone: The read finishes 3 residues shy of the CDR3 end, and the germline J gene is used to complete it. This sequence joins TRBV20-1 and TRBJ2-7; 7 bases are shared with TRBD2. This CDR3 is built from 16 residues. V lost 3 bases to trimming and J lost 6 bases; unmatched junction nucleotides: 17. CDR1 is DFQATT and CDR2 is SNEGSKA in the germline V gene (reference sequence). The part of the CDR3 DNA that was read is TGCAGTGCTAGTAAGGGACGGGGGAGGGCGCCTCTCGAG. It is translated as CSASKGRGRAPLE. The full CDR3 protein is CSASKGRGRAPLEQYF.

A note on this clone: The read terminates 3 residues before the CDR3 end, so the remaining end is supplied by the germline J gene. Other DNA sequences from this sample encode an identical CDR3 as well. The chain employs TRBV12-3 or TRBV12-4 and TRBJ2-3, with TRBD2 identical over 11 bases. J was trimmed by 6 bases and V by 5 bases; bases with no gene match: 4. This CDR3 spans 14 amino acids. CDR3 DNA, as far as it was read: TGTGCCAGCAGTCTTTTAGCGGGAGGGGATACG. As protein: CASSLLAGGDT. The CDR3 reads in full as CASSLLAGGDTQYF.

Concerning this clone: The CDR3 end falls 3 residues outside the read, so it is completed with the germline J gene. The V gene is TRBV2, the J gene TRBJ1-4; 11 bases are a match to TRBD1. The CDR3 spans 16 residues. Germline V lookup: CDR1 SNHLY, CDR2 FYNNEI. Losses at the gene ends were 6 bases for V and 7 bases for J; bases not matched to a gene: 10. CDR3 sequence reads: CASRRTGGAKSEKLFF. The covered CDR3 bases are TGTGCCAGCAGGCGGACAGGGGGCGCGAAGAGTGAAAAA.

The CDR3: CASSQGSRGAFF. CDR3 DNA (partial): TGTGCCAGCAGCCAAGGATCTCGAGGA. The rearrangement links TRBV14 to TRBJ1-1; no firm D call. From the germline J gene comes the end of the CDR3, since the read stops 3 residues before it. Germline loops: CDR1 SGHDN, CDR2 FVKESK. The length of the CDR3 is 12 residues.

For this clone: The read ends 3 residues early relative to the CDR3; the germline J gene fills the gap. This chain connects TRBV20-1 to TRBJ2-3; 8 bases match TRBD2. V lost 7 bases to trimming and J lost 6 bases; unmatched junction nucleotides: 9. CDR1 is DFQATT, CDR2 SNEGSKA, per germline (reference sequence). The CDR3 contains 13 residues. The CDR3 DNA, read in part, is TGCAGTGTTCGGGGGGGGCTGGGGGATACG. Translating it yields CSVRGGLGDT. The CDR3 reads in full as CSVRGGLGDTQYF.

Note on this clone: The read terminates 3 residues ahead of where the CDR3 ends, so the germline J gene completes it. The chain couples TRBV28 to TRBJ2-5, with D possibly TRBD1 on 6 matching bases. The CDR3 has 14 amino acids. Germline values: CDR1 MDHEN, CDR2 SYDVKM. Trimming stripped 8 bases from V and 4 bases from J, with 17 bases between. Incomplete CDR3 DNA: TGTGCCAGCGGAACAAACAGGGACGCAGAGACC. As protein: CASGTNRDAET. In full, the CDR3 is CASGTNRDAETQYF.

Details on this clone: The read comes to an end 3 residues before the CDR3 does, leaving the germline J gene to fill in the end. The rearrangement uses TRBV7-9 and TRBJ1-1; D ambiguous. This CDR3 contains 14 residues. Germline V gene data show CDR1 as SEHNR and CDR2 as FQNEAQ (reference sequence). V was pared by 3 bases and J by 5 bases, with 13 bases between. CDR3 bases read: TGTGCCAGCAGCTTCACGCTAGAGCGGACTGAA. Amino acids: CASSFTLERTE. The whole CDR3 protein is CASSFTLERTEAFF.

Concerning this clone: The read terminates 3 residues before the CDR3 end, so the remaining end is supplied by the germline J gene. The chain joins TRBV7-8 to TRBJ2-3, with D perhaps matching TRBD2 (6 bases). Germline lookup yields CDR1 SGHVS and CDR2 FQNEAQ. V lost 5 bases to trimming and J lost 1 base, with 10 bases between them. CDR3 length: 14 amino acids. The CDR3 reads CASSPGGGTDTQYF. The DNA read from the CDR3 is TGTGCCAGCAGCCCCGGGGGAGGCACAGATACG.

Comments on this clone: The read comes to an end 3 residues before the CDR3 does, leaving the germline J gene to fill in the end. This sequence joins TRBV7-9 and TRBJ1-2, with D uncertain. The CDR3 runs to 13 residues. V shed 4 bases and J shed 4 bases, with 10 bases lying between them. CDR1 SEHNR and CDR2 FQNEAQ come from the germline V gene (reference sequence). The CDR3 DNA, read in part, is TGTGCCAGCAGCTCGCACCGGGTCTATGGC. Translating gives CASSSHRVYG. The full CDR3 protein reads CASSSHRVYGYTF. Variable domain in full (rest from reference TRBV7-9 and TRBJ1-2): DTGVSQNPRHKITKRGQNVTFRCDPISEHNRLYWYRQTLGQGPEFLTYFQNEAQLEKSRLLSDRFSAERPKGSFSTLEIQRTEQGDSAMYLCASSSHRVYGYTFGSGTRLTVV.

Regarding this clone: The read falls 3 residues short of the CDR3 end, and the missing part is taken from the germline J gene. The genes are TRBV30 and TRBJ2-1; D gene uncertain. Trimming pared 3 bases from V and 9 bases from J, leaving 12 bases between. The CDR3 contains 12 residues. CDR1 and CDR2 from the germline V gene are GTSNPN and SVGIG (reference sequence). The CDR3 is CAWSVGPSEQFF. CDR3 bases read: TGTGCCTGGAGCGTAGGGCCGAGTGAG.

Notes on this clone: The CDR3 end is not reached by the read, which stops 3 residues before it; the germline J gene fills it in. The chain uses TRBV5-6 and TRBJ1-1; D is uncertain. Germline loops: CDR1 SGHDT, CDR2 YYEEEE. This CDR3 has 13 residues. Deletions cut 3 bases from V and 7 bases from J, with 13 bases between. This CDR3 reads CASSYNERYEAFF. Partial CDR3 DNA: TGTGCCAGCAGCTATAATGAGAGGTATGAA.

Note on this clone: The missing CDR3 end, 3 residues past where the read stops, is filled in from the germline J gene. The chain recombines TRBV29-1 with TRBJ1-1; the D gene is possibly TRBD1 (6 bases). Germline V gene lookup returns CDR1 SQVTM and CDR2 ANQGSEA. Trimming pared 4 bases from V and 4 bases from J, leaving 10 bases between. There are 12 residues in the CDR3. The DNA read from the CDR3 is TGCAGCGTTGTTCAGGGGTCCACTGAA. It codes for CSVVQGSTE. The CDR3 in its entirety is CSVVQGSTEAFF.

To note about this clone: The read halts 3 residues ahead of the CDR3 end, with the missing end drawn from the germline J gene. J is TRBJ1-2 and V is TRBV28, with 9 nucleotides matching TRBD1. The CDR3 spans 15 residues. CDR1 and CDR2 (germline): MDHEN, SYDVKM. The sequenced part of the CDR3 DNA is TGTGCCAGCAGTTCACCCCGGACAGGGGAAAACGGC. Translated, it gives CASSSPRTGENG. The complete CDR3 protein is CASSSPRTGENGYTF.

To note about this clone: The DNA ends 3 residues before the CDR3 does, and the rest of the CDR3 is filled in from the germline J gene. The J gene is TRBJ1-5, the V gene TRBV2; 9 bases map to TRBD1. The CDR3 consists of 15 residues. Germline-derived CDR1 and CDR2 are SNHLY and FYNNEI. The J segment lost 6 bases and the V segment lost 1 base, leaving 4 bases of the junction unmatched. CDR3 DNA, as far as it was read: TGTGCCAGCAGTGAAGAGACAGGGGGTCGTCAGCCC. Translating it yields CASSEETGGRQP. The whole CDR3 protein reads CASSEETGGRQPQHF.

As to this clone: The read terminates 3 residues before the CDR3 end, so the remaining end is supplied by the germline J gene. The rearrangement uses TRBV5-1 and TRBJ2-7, with 7 bases fitting TRBD1. Germline V gene sequence: CDR1 SGHRS, CDR2 YFSETQ. V was clipped by 4 bases and J by 0 bases; unmatched bases: 10. This CDR3 is built from 16 residues. CDR3 bases read: TGCGCCAGCAGCCCCTTCGAGGGGGCCGGCTCCTACGAG. Its protein product is CASSPFEGAGSYE. The whole CDR3 reads CASSPFEGAGSYEQYF.

As for this clone: The CDR3 end lies 3 residues beyond the end of the read and is filled in from the germline J gene. The V call is TRBV7-9, the J call TRBJ1-2; TRBD1 agrees at 7 bases. J was trimmed by 7 bases and V by 1 base; bases with no gene match: 3. CDR3 length equals 13 residues. Looked up from germline, CDR1 is SEHNR and CDR2 is FQNEAQ (reference sequence). CDR3 residues: CASSLGQGGGYTF. The sequenced part of the CDR3 DNA is TGTGCCAGCAGCTTAGGACAGGGAGGTGGC.